This section outlines one TCR beta chain sequence together with its context. What it binds is not known. Vbeta (60) and Jbeta (13) primers were used in the PCR. Profiled with immunoSEQ multiplex PCR; TCRdb holds only in-frame clones, not every one. Among over 150,000 clones listed, about 80% were seen once. The source of the sample is a study of cytomegalovirus exposure and HLA in healthy donors. The germline CDR1 and CDR2 sequences are MNHEY and SMNVEV (reference sequence). CDR3 length equals 18 residues. V lost 0 bases, J lost 2 bases, and 14 bases lay in between. Study-level results: A later analysis associated 15,000 or so TCR beta sequences with HLA alleles at a 0.05 false discovery rate. A later analysis showed HLA-associated TCR beta chains outstripping equally common others in clonal expansion.

The chain carries TRBV27 and TRBJ2-6, with D possibly matching TRBD1 (5 bases). Sequencing was done on a sample of PBMCs. The receptor's source is a man aged 35-49 years in good health and CMV-seronegative. The CDR3 DNA reads as TGTGCCAGCAGTTTATCAGTAACAGGCTCCCCTGGGGCCAACGTCCTGACTTTC. As protein: CASSLSVTGSPGANVLTF.